This record covers a single TCR beta chain. Its antigen is as yet unknown. The germline V gene encodes CDR1 MNHNS and CDR2 SASEGT. The length of the CDR3 is 15 residues. V lost 6 bases and J lost 3; bases outside the gene matches: 6. The record originates from a study of cytomegalovirus exposure and HLA in healthy donors. Findings and limits, study-wide: In vitro testing confirmed a few CMV-associated chains as specific for CMV antigens. Immune exposure information comprised only CMV serostatus. Most of the TCR beta V segments (in an earlier analysis) were productive either about 87% or about 30% of the time.

Whereas donors were nominally healthy upon sampling, unrecorded immune exposures were probable. 60 Vbeta and 13 Jbeta primers were used in PCR. Assay used: immunoSEQ multiplex PCR; TCRdb lists only in-frame clones, some missing. The data contain around 77,000 clones, 78% of them singletons. The specimen was PBMCs. The TCR comes from a man in his forties in good health and CMV-seronegative. This chain connects TRBV6-1 to TRBJ2-7, with 12 bases fitting TRBD2. CDR3 residues: CASSDPGLAGYEQYF. The CDR3, as DNA: TGTGCCAGCAGCGACCCGGGACTAGCGGGCTACGAGCAGTACTTC.